The following is a T cell receptor beta chain sequence with its context. 13 Jbeta primers and 60 Vbeta primers were used for the PCR. Repertoires were generated with immunoSEQ multiplex PCR, while TCRdb's copy carries only in-frame clones and drops some. Among about 110,000 clones listed, roughly 70% were seen once. This record comes from a study of cytomegalovirus exposure and HLA in healthy donors. Turning to the study itself: Roughly 80 million unique TCRs from HLA-typed donors made up an early data release.

Germline lookup yields CDR1 MNHEY and CDR2 SVGAGI. This CDR3 comprises 15 residues. V gave up 5 bases and J gave up 5 bases, with 18 bases separating them. The receptor was isolated from a man aged 40-50 years in good health and CMV-seronegative. What was sequenced was PBMCs. The chain recombines TRBV6-5 with TRBJ2-5; D perhaps matches TRBD1 (8 bases). Here the CDR3 reads CASSLNGQGGETQYF. The CDR3 DNA reads TGTGCCAGCAGTCTTAATGGACAGGGAGGGGAGACCCAGTACTTC.